This T cell receptor (beta chain) was identified during a study of tumor and adjacent non-tumor tissue in lung cancer. Study overall: Patients were aged roughly 30 to 76, some 10 men and a handful of women, stage I to III.

RNA was extracted from bulk tissue without any cell sorting. Distant lung tissue was collected more than 3 cm away from the tumor edge. Newly diagnosed lung cancer patients had thoracic surgery in China, August–November 2014, without prior chemotherapy. This clonotype was seen a handful of times. Antigen: not known. The junction does not match germline at one end; this may be a read error. Whole-study findings and limits: Normal lung showed higher cumulative top 100 clone frequency than tumor. Compared with tumor, normal lung showed significantly lower TCR diversity.

TCRbeta libraries were built with three rounds of nested PCR, modified from ARM-PCR. TCRdb re-derived calls from the multiplex PCR reads in MiXCR, one entry per CDR3 protein. Of about 98,000 distinct CDR3 sequences listed, roughly 80% are singletons. Germline CDR1 SGHTA, CDR2 FQGTGA. This CDR3 has 16 residues. The sequence was collected from a man aged 55 to 70 with small cell lung cancer. Specimen: distant non-tumor lung tissue. This chain connects TRBV7-3 to TRBJ2-1; TRBD1 is a possible D gene (6 bases). Written as DNA, the CDR3 is TGTGCCAGCAGTTTAACAGACAGGAAGGCGGGCAGTGAGCAGTTCTTC. It yields the protein CASSLTDRKAGSEQFF.